These 9 T cell receptor beta chains came from one sample sequenced in a study of cytomegalovirus exposure and HLA in healthy donors. The primer mix had 60 Vbeta and 13 Jbeta primers. TCRdb's table, derived via immunoSEQ multiplex PCR, lists solely in-frame clones and lacks some. The data contain under 200,000 clones, about 75% of them singletons. Sequenced input: PBMCs. The receptors were sampled from a male donor in good health and CMV-seropositive.

This chain uses TRBV18 with TRBJ2-7; TRBD1 matches at 7 bases. This CDR3 contains 17 residues. J gave up 3 bases and V 5 bases, and 16 bases lay outside the gene matches. Germline-derived CDR1 and CDR2 are KGHSH and LQKENI. CDR3 residues: CASSGNSGGWSNYEQYF. CDR3 in DNA: TGTGCCAGCTCAGGAAACTCAGGGGGATGGTCCAACTACGAGCAGTACTTC.

The V gene is TRBV5-1, the J gene TRBJ2-5; TRBD2 aligns across 10 bases. Trimming cost V 3 bases and J 4 bases; bases outside gene matches: 15. The germline gives CDR1 SGHRS, CDR2 YFSETQ. The CDR3 sequence is 18 residues long. CDR3 protein: CASSWRPNSSGGGETQYF. DNA of the CDR3: TGCGCCAGCAGCTGGAGGCCCAATTCTAGCGGGGGCGGAGAGACCCAGTACTTC. The variable domain in full, with the rest retrieved from reference TRBV5-1 and TRBJ2-5, is KAGVTQTPRYLIKTRGQQVTLSCSPISGHRSVSWYQQTPGQGLQFLFEYFSETQRNKGNFPGRFSGRQFSNSRSEMNVSTLELGDSALYLCASSWRPNSSGGGETQYFGPGTRLLVL.

V gene TRBV9 combines with J gene TRBJ2-2, with 9 bases identical to TRBD1. The CDR3 is 16 residues long. Germline V gene data show CDR1 as SGDLS and CDR2 as YYNGEE. V was clipped by 3 bases and J by 1 base; unmatched bases: 4. The CDR3: CASSGPGQGNTGELFF. CDR3 coding DNA: TGTGCCAGCAGCGGTCCGGGACAGGGGAACACCGGGGAGCTGTTTTTT. The whole variable domain, filled in from reference TRBV9 and TRBJ2-2, reads DSGVTQTPKHLITATGQRVTLRCSPRSGDLSVYWYQQSLDQGLQFLIQYYNGEERAKGNILERFSAQQFPDLHSELNLSSLELGDSALYFCASSGPGQGNTGELFFGEGSRLTVL.

CDR3 protein: CASSSGTATDTQYF. As DNA, the CDR3 is TGTGCCAGCAGCTCCGGGACAGCCACAGATACGCAGTATTTT. The chain has TRBV5-4 and TRBJ2-3; the match to TRBD1 covers 7 bases. Trimming took 3 bases from V and 2 from J; bases not matched to a gene: 3. Germline V gives CDR1 SGHNT, CDR2 YYREEE (reference sequence). CDR3 length: 14 amino acids.

The chain employs TRBV5-1 and TRBJ2-2, with D possibly matching TRBD2 (6 bases). The CDR3 is 16 amino acids. The germline V and J ends were trimmed by 0 bases and 2 bases, with 11 bases remaining between them. Looked up from germline, CDR1 is SGHRS and CDR2 is YFSETQ. CDR3 residues: CASSLVGLPNTGELFF. The CDR3 region has the DNA TGCGCCAGCAGCTTGGTGGGACTGCCAAACACCGGGGAGCTGTTTTTT.

The gene calls are TRBV5-6 and TRBJ2-1; weak D call: TRBD1 (5 bases). The CDR3 extends over 13 amino acids. V lost 0 bases and J lost 10, with 11 bases in between. Germline V gene sequence: CDR1 SGHDT, CDR2 YYEEEE. The CDR3 nucleotides read TGTGCCAGCAGCTTGGAGGGGCCAGGAGAGCAGTTCTTC. Translation: CASSLEGPGEQFF.

The V and J genes are TRBV5-4 and TRBJ2-3; 13 nucleotides line up with TRBD2. From germline, CDR1 is SGHNT and CDR2 YYREEE (reference sequence). The CDR3 has 18 residues. V lost 4 bases, J lost 1 base, and 9 bases stayed unmatched. The CDR3 DNA reads as TGTGCCAGCAGCCCCACTAGCGGGGGGGCTTATCGCACAGATACGCAGTATTTT. Amino acids: CASSPTSGGAYRTDTQYF.

This clone was picked up a small number of times. This rearrangement joins TRBV30 to TRBJ1-4, with D perhaps matching TRBD1 (6 bases). This CDR3 region has 14 residues. Per germline, CDR1 GTSNPN and CDR2 SVGIG (reference sequence). Deletions cut 1 base from V and 6 bases from J, with 12 bases between. This CDR3 is CAWSGIRGYEKLFF. CDR3 DNA sequence: TGTGCCTGGAGTGGGATCAGGGGCTATGAAAAACTGTTTTTT.

V gene TRBV7-6 combines with J gene TRBJ2-2; no clear D gene. This CDR3 comprises 14 residues. CDR1 SGHVS and CDR2 FNYEAQ come from the germline V gene. Trimming took 0 bases from V and 4 from J, leaving 6 bases between them. The CDR3 is CASSLAGSTGELFF. The CDR3 DNA reads as TGTGCCAGCAGCTTAGCTGGCAGCACCGGGGAGCTGTTTTTT. Filled out from reference TRBV7-6 and TRBJ2-2, the complete variable domain reads GAGVSQSPRYKVTKRGQDVALRCDPISGHVSLYWYRQALGQGPEFLTYFNYEAQQDKSGLPNDRFSAERPEGSISTLTIQRTEQRDSAMYRCASSLAGSTGELFFGEGSRLTVL.